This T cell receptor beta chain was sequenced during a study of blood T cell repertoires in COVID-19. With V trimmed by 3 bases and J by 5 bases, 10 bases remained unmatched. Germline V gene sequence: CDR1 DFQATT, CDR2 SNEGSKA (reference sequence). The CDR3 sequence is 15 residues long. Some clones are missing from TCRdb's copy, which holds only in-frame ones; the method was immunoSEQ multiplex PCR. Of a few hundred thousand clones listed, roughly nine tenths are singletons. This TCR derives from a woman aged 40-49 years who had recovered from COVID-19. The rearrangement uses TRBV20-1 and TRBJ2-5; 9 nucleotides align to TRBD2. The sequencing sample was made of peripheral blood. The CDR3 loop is CSASLSSGIGETQYF. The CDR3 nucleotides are TGCAGTGCTAGTTTGTCTAGCGGGATAGGTGAGACCCAGTACTTC.